Listed here are 3 T cell receptor beta chains from one sample, sequenced in a study of cytomegalovirus exposure and HLA in healthy donors. A multiplex PCR was run with 60 Vbeta primers and 13 Jbeta primers. This table comes from immunoSEQ multiplex PCR, and its TCRdb copy is limited to in-frame clones, with some not included. This repertoire includes around 140,000 clones. The material sequenced was PBMCs. The receptor source for this set is a woman in her fifties or sixties in good health and CMV-seronegative.

The V and J genes are TRBV28 and TRBJ1-4, with 9 bases aligning to TRBD1. The CDR3 is 15 residues long. V was clipped by 10 bases and J by 8 bases; unmatched bases: 14. Germline V gene data show CDR1 as MDHEN and CDR2 as SYDVKM. The CDR3 spells CATVLRDRVREKLFF. CDR3 DNA sequence: TGTGCCACGGTGTTACGGGACAGGGTGAGGGAAAAACTGTTTTTT.

V is TRBV10-3 and J is TRBJ2-1; D remains unclear. V was clipped by 5 bases and J by 5 bases, with 4 bases between them. This CDR3 contains 11 residues. Germline V CDR1 and CDR2: ENHRY, SYGVKD. The chain's CDR3 is CAISQNNEQFF. CDR3 sequence (DNA): TGTGCCATCAGTCAGAACAATGAGCAGTTCTTC.

The chain is built from TRBV28 and TRBJ2-7; 10 bases are a match to TRBD1. V lost 6 bases, J lost 4 bases, and 6 bases stayed unmatched. Germline V gene data show CDR1 as MDHEN and CDR2 as SYDVKM. The CDR3 loop spans 14 amino acids. CDR3 sequence: CASRSTGGRYEQYF. In DNA form, the CDR3 reads TGTGCCAGCAGATCGACAGGGGGCCGGTACGAGCAGTACTTC.